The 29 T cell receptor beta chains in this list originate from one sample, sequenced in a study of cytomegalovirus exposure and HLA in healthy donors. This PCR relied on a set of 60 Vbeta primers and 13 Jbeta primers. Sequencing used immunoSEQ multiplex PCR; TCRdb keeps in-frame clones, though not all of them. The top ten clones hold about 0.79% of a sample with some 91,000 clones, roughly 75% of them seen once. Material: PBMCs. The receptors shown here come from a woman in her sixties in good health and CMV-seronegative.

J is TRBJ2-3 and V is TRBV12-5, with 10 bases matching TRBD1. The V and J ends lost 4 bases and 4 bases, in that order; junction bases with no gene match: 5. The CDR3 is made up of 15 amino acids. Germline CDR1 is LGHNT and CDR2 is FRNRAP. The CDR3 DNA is TGTGCTAGTGGTTCAAATGGACAGGGGGCAGATACGCAGTATTTT. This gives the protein CASGSNGQGADTQYF.

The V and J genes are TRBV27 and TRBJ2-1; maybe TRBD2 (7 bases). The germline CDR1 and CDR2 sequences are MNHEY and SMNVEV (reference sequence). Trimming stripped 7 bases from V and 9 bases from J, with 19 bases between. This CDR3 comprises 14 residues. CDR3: CASTLRGAGIEQFF. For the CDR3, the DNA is TGTGCCAGCACCCTCCGGGGGGCCGGTATTGAGCAGTTCTTC.

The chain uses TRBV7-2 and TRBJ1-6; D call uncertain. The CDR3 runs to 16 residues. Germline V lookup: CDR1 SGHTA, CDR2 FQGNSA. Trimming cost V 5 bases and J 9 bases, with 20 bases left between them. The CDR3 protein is CASSILPAEEGSPLHF. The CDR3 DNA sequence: TGTGCCAGCAGCATCCTTCCGGCCGAGGAGGGTTCACCCCTCCACTTT.

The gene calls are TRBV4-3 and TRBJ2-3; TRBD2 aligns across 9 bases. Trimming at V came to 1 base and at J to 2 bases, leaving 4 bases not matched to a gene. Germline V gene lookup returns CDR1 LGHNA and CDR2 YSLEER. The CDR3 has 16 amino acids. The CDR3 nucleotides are TGCGCCAGCAGCCAAGTAGCGGGGGACCCCACAGATACGCAGTATTTT. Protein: CASSQVAGDPTDTQYF.

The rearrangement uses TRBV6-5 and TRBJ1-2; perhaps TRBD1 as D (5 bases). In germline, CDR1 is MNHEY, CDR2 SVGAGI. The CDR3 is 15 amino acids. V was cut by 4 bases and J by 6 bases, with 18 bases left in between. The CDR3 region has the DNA TGTGCCAGCAGTTCCCCGGGGGGGGTTGTAAATGGCTACACCTTC. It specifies CASSSPGGVVNGYTF.

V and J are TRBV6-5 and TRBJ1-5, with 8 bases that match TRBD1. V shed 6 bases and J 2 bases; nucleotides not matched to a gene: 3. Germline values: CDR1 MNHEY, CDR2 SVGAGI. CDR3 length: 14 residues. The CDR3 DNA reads TGTGCCAGCAGCCCGACAGGGGGCAATCAGCCCCAGCATTTT. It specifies CASSPTGGNQPQHF.

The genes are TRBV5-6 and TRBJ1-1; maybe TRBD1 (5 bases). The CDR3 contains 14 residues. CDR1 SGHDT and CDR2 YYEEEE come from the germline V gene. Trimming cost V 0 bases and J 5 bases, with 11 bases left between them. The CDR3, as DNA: TGTGCCAGCAGCTTGGATGGCAGGGTGACTGAAGCTTTCTTT. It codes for CASSLDGRVTEAFF.

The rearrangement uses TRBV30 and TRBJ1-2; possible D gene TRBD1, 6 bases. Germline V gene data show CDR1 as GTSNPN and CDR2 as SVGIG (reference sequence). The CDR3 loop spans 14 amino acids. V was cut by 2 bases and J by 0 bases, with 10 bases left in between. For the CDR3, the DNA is TGTGCCTGGAGTCTGGGGGCGGCTAACTATGGCTACACCTTC. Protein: CAWSLGAANYGYTF.

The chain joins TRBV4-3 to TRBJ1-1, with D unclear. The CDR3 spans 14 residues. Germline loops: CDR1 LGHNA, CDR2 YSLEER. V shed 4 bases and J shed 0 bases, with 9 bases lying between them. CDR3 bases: TGCGCCAGCAGCCGCCAGACACTGAACACTGAAGCTTTCTTT. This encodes CASSRQTLNTEAFF.

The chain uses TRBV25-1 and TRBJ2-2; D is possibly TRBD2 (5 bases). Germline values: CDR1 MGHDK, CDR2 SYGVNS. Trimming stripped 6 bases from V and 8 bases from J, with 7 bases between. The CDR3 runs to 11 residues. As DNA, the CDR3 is TGTGCCAGCAGCCGGGGAGGGGAGCTGTTTTTT. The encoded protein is CASSRGGELFF.

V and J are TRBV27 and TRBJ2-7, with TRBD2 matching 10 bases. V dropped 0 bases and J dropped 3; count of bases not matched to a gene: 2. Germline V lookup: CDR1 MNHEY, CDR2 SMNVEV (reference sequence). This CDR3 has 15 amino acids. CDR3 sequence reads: CASSLSPSGGYEQYF. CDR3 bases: TGTGCCAGCAGTTTATCGCCTAGCGGGGGCTACGAGCAGTACTTC.

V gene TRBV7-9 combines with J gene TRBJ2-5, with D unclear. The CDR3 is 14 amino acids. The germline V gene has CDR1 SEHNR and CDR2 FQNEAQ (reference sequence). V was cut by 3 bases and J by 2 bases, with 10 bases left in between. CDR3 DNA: TGTGCCAGCAGCTTCGGGTCGAGACAAGAGACCCAGTACTTC. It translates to CASSFGSRQETQYF.

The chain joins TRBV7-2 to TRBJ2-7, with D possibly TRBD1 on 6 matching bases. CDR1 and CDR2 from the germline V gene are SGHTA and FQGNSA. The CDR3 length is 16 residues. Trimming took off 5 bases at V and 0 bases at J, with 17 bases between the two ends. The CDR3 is CASSPMDPGDSYEQYF. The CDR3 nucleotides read TGTGCCAGCAGCCCAATGGACCCAGGGGACTCCTACGAGCAGTACTTC.

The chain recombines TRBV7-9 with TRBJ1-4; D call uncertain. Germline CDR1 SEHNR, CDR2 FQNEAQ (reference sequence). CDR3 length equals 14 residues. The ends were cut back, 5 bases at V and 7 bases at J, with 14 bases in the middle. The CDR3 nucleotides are TGTGCCAGCAGCCGCGGACTCACCCTTGAAAAACTGTTTTTT. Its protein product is CASSRGLTLEKLFF.

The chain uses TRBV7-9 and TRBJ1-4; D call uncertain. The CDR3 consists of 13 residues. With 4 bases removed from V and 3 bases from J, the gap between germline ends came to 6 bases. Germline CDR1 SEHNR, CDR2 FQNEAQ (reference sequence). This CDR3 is CASSYGANEKLFF. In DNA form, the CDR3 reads TGTGCCAGCAGCTACGGGGCTAATGAAAAACTGTTTTTT.

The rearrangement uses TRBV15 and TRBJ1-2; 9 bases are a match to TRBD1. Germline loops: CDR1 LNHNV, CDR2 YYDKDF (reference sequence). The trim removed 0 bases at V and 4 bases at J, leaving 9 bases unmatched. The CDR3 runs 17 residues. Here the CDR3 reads CATSRDRTGGVIYGYTF. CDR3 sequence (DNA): TGTGCCACCAGCAGAGATCGCACAGGGGGCGTAATCTATGGCTACACCTTC.

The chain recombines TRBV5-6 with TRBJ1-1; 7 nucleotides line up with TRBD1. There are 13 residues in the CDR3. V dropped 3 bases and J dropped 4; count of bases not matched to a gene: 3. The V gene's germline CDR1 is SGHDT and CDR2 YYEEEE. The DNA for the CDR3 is TGTGCCAGCAGCTACCCAGGGGGCACTGAAGCTTTCTTT. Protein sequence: CASSYPGGTEAFF.

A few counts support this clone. CDR3 sequence (DNA): TGTGCCAGTAGTACTCAGGGGAGCTACGAGCAGTACTTC. Translating it yields CASSTQGSYEQYF. V is TRBV19 and J is TRBJ2-7, with D perhaps TRBD1 (6 bases). The V end lost 4 bases, the J end lost 3 bases, and 10 bases lay between the germline ends. Germline CDR1 reads LNHDA; CDR2 reads SQIVND (reference sequence). The CDR3 consists of 13 residues.

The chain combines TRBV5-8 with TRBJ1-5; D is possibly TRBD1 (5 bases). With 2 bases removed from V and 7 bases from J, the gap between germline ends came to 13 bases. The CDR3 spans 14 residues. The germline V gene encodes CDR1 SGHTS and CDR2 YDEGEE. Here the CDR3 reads CASSFFGTWQPQHF. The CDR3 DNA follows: TGTGCCAGCAGCTTTTTTGGGACTTGGCAGCCCCAGCATTTT.

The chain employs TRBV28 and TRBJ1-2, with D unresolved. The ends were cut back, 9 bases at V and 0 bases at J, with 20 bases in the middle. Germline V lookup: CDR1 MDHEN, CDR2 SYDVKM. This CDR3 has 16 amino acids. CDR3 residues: CASDSLRGEPNYGYTF. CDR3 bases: TGTGCCAGTGACTCACTGAGAGGCGAACCTAACTATGGCTACACCTTC.

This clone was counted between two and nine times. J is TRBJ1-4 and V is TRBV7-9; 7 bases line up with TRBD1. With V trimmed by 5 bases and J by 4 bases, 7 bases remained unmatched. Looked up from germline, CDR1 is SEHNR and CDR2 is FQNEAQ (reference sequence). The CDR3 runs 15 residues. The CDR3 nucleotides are TGTGCCAGCAGCCCGGGACAGAGACTTAATGAAAAACTGTTTTTT. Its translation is CASSPGQRLNEKLFF.

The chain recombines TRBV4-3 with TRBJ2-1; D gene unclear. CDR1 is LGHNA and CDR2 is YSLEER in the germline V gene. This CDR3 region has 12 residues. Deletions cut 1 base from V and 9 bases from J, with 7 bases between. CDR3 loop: CASSQVSGEQFF. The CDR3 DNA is TGCGCCAGCAGCCAAGTTTCCGGTGAGCAGTTCTTC.

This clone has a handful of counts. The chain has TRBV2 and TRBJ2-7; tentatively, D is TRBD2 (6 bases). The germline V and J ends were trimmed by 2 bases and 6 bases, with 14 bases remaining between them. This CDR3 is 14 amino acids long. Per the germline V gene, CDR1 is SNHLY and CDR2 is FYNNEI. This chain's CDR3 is CASSEIRDSGEQYF. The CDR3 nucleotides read TGTGCCAGCAGTGAAATAAGGGACTCCGGCGAGCAGTACTTC. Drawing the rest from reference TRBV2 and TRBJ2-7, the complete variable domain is EPEVTQTPSHQVTQMGQEVILRCVPISNHLYFYWYRQILGQKVEFLVSFYNNEISEKSEIFDDQFSVERPDGSNFTLKIRSTKLEDSAMYFCASSEIRDSGEQYFGPGTRLTVT.

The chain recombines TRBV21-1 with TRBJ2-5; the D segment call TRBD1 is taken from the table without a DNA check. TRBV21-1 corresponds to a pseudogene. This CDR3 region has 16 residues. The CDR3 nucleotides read TGTGCCAGGTCGGTGGGGACAGGGGGCGGACGCGAGACCCAGTACTTC. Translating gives CARSVGTGGGRETQYF.

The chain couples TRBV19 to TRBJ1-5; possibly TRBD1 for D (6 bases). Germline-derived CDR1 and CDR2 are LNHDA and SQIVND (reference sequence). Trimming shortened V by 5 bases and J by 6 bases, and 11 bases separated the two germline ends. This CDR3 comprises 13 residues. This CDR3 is CASSSQGFQPQHF. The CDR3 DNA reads TGTGCCAGTAGTTCACAGGGCTTTCAGCCCCAGCATTTT.

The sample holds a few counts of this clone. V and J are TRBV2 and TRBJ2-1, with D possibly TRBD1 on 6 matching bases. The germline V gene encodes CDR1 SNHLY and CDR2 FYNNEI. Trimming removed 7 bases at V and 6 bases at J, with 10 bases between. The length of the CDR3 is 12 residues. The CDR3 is CASTVGANEQFF. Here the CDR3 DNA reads TGTGCCAGCACCGTGGGGGCCAATGAGCAGTTCTTC.

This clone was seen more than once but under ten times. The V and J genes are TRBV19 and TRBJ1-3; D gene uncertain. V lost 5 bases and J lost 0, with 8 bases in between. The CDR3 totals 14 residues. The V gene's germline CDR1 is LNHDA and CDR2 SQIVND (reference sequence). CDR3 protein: CASSPTSSGNTIYF. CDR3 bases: TGTGCCAGTAGTCCCACTAGCTCTGGAAACACCATATATTTT.

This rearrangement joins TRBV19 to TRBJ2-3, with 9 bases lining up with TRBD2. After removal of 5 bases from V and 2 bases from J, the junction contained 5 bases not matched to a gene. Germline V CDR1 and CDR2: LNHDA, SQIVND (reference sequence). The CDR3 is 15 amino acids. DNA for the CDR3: TGTGCCAGTAGTCGACTAGCGGACATCACAGATACGCAGTATTTT. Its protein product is CASSRLADITDTQYF.

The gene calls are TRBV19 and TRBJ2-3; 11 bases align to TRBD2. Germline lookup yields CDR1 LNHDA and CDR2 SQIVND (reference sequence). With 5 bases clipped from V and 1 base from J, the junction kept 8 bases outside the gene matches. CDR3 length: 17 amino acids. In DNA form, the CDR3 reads TGTGCCAGTAGTGACGGCGGTAGCGGGGGGGGCACAGATACGCAGTATTTT. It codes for CASSDGGSGGGTDTQYF.